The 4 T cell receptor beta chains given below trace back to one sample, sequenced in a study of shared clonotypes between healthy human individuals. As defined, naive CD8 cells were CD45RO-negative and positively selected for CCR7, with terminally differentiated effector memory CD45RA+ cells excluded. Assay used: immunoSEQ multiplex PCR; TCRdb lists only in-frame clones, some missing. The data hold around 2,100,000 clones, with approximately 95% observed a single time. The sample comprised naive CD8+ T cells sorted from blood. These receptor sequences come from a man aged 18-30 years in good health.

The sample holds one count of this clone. The CDR3 region is CASSLVGGYNYEQYF. DNA of the CDR3: TGTGCCAGCAGCTTAGTGGGGGGCTACAACTACGAGCAGTACTTC. The chain couples TRBV7-9 to TRBJ2-7; D might be TRBD1 or TRBD2, each matching 6 bases. CDR1 is SEHNR, CDR2 FQNEAQ, per germline (reference sequence). V lost 1 base to trimming and J lost 3 bases, with 13 bases between them. The CDR3 is 15 residues long.

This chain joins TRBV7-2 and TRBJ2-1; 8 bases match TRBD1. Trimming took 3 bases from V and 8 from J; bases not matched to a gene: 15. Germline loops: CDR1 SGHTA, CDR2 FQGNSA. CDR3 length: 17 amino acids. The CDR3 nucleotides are TGTGCCAGCAGCTTTCACCCCGGGACAGGTCGGGCCTATGAGCAGTTCTTC. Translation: CASSFHPGTGRAYEQFF.

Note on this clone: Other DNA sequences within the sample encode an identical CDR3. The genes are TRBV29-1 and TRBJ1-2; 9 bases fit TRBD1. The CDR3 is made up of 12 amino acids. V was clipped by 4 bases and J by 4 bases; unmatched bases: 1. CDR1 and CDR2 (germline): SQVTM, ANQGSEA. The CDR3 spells CSVGDRVYGYTF. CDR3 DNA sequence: TGCAGCGTTGGGGACAGGGTCTATGGCTACACCTTC.

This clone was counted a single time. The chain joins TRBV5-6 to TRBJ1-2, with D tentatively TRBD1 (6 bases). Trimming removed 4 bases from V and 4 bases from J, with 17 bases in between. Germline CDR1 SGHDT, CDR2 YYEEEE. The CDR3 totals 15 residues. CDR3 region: CASSPGQSFSYGYTF. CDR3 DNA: TGTGCCAGCAGCCCAGGACAGTCTTTTAGCTATGGCTACACCTTC.